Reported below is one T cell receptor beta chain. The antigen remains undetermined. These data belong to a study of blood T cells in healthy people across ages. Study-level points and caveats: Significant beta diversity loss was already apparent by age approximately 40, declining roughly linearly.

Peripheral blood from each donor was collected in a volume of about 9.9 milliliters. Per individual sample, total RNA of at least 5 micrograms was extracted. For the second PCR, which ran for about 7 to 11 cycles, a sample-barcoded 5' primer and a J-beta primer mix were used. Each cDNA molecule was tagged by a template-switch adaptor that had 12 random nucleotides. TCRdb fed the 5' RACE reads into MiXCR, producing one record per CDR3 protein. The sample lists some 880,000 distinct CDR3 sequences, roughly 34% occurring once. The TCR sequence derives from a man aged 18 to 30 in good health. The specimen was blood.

The CDR3 coding sequence is TGTGCCAGCAGCAAGAGATCCGGGACAGGATCCTACGAGCAGTACTTC. Amino acid sequence: CASSKRSGTGSYEQYF. This sequence joins TRBV28 and TRBJ2-7, with 8 nucleotides matching TRBD1. CDR3 length equals 16 residues. Germline V gene sequence: CDR1 MDHEN, CDR2 SYDVKM. Trimming removed 6 bases from V and 1 base from J; junction bases left unmatched: 11. The full variable domain, completed using reference TRBV28 and TRBJ2-7, is DVKVTQSSRYLVKRTGEKVFLECVQDMDHENMFWYRQDPGLGLRLIYFSYDVKMKEKGDIPEGYSVSREKKERFSLILESASTNQTSMYLCASSKRSGTGSYEQYFGPGTRLTVT.